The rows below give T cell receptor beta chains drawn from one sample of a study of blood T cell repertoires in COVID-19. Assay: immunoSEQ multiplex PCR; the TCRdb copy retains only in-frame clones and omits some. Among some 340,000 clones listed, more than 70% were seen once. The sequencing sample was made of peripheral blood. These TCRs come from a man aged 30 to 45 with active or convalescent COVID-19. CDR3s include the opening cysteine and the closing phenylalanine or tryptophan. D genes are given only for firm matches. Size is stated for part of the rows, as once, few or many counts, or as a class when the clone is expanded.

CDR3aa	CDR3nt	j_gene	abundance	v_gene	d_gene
CASSSSFGAKETQYF	TGTGCCAGCAGCTCCTCGTTTGGGGCGAAAGAGACCCAGTACTTC	TRBJ2-5	few	TRBV28	-
CASQWGQGAHEQYF	TGTGCCAGCCAATGGGGACAGGGGGCCCACGAGCAGTACTTC	TRBJ2-7	-	TRBV6-5	TRBD1
CASRLAGVHEQYF	TGTGCCAGCAGACTAGCGGGAGTACACGAGCAGTACTTC	TRBJ2-7	-	TRBV7-2	TRBD2
CASSAGAREDTQYF	TGCGCCAGCAGCGCGGGAGCCAGGGAAGATACGCAGTATTTT	TRBJ2-3	-	TRBV5-1	TRBD2
CASSFGAAGGEKLFF	TGTGCCAGCAGTTTTGGAGCGGCAGGTGGTGAAAAACTGTTTTTT	TRBJ1-4	-	TRBV27	-
CASSRLSDSYEQYF	TGCGCCAGCAGTAGACTTTCAGACTCCTACGAGCAGTACTTC	TRBJ2-7	-	TRBV10-2	-
CASSQEGATAYNEQFF	TGTGCCAGCAGCCAAGAGGGGGCGACTGCCTACAATGAGCAGTTCTTC	TRBJ2-1	once	TRBV3-1/TRBV3-2	-
CASSSPRGGRATSYEQYF	TGTGCCAGCAGCTCCCCAAGGGGCGGGAGGGCCACCTCCTACGAGCAGTACTTC	TRBJ2-7	-	TRBV28	TRBD2
CASSLGVYEQYF	TGTGCCAGCAGCTTGGGAGTTTACGAGCAGTACTTC	TRBJ2-7	few	TRBV7-9	-
CASSRGVFATNEKLFF	TGCGCCAGCAGCCGGGGAGTCTTTGCAACTAATGAAAAACTGTTTTTT	TRBJ1-4	-	TRBV4-3	-
CASSLEGQYYEQYF	TGTGCCAGCAGCTTGGAAGGACAGTACTACGAGCAGTACTTC	TRBJ2-7	once	TRBV5-6	-
CASADRAEEKLFF	TGTGCCAGTGCGGACAGGGCGGAGGAAAAACTGTTTTTT	TRBJ1-4	-	TRBV19	TRBD1
CAVNGQNLNYGYTF	TGTGCCGTCAATGGACAGAACCTGAACTATGGCTACACCTTC	TRBJ1-2	-	TRBV2	-
CASSHKVTGNTIYF	TGTGCCAGCAGCCACAAAGTTACGGGAAACACCATATATTTT	TRBJ1-3	-	TRBV5-5	-
CASSRTVDEQYF	TGCGCCAGCAGCCGGACTGTGGACGAGCAGTACTTC	TRBJ2-7	-	TRBV5-1	-
CASSGTPHNQPQHF	TGTGCCAGTTCCGGGACACCCCACAATCAGCCCCAGCATTTT	TRBJ1-5	-	TRBV19	-
CASSQEVQGGNQPQHF	TGTGCCAGCAGCCAAGAGGTACAGGGCGGCAATCAGCCCCAGCATTTT	TRBJ1-5	-	TRBV14	-
CASSSLREGRNYGYTF	TGTGCCAGCAGCTCCCTGCGGGAGGGGAGGAACTATGGCTACACCTTC	TRBJ1-2	-	TRBV7-9	-
CASSHESGTPFIGYTF	TGTGCCAGCAGCCATGAATCCGGGACACCCTTTATCGGCTACACCTTC	TRBJ1-2	-	TRBV3-1/TRBV3-2	-
CASSQDRATQAFF	TGTGCCAGCAGCCAAGACAGGGCCACCCAAGCTTTCTTT	TRBJ1-1	-	TRBV3-1/TRBV3-2	-
CASSQYPGSSELFF	TGTGCCAGCAGCCAATACCCCGGGAGCAGTGAGCTGTTTTTT	TRBJ2-2	-	TRBV3-1/TRBV3-2	-
CASSYSLAGGPDTQYF	TGTGCCAGCAGTTACTCCCTAGCGGGAGGCCCAGATACGCAGTATTTT	TRBJ2-3	once	TRBV6-2/TRBV6-3	TRBD2
CAISGSGTSTDTQYF	TGTGCCATCAGTGGTAGCGGGACTAGCACAGATACGCAGTATTTT	TRBJ2-3	-	TRBV10-3	TRBD2
CASTLNRASYEQYF	TGTGCCAGCACACTTAACAGGGCTTCCTACGAGCAGTACTTC	TRBJ2-7	once	TRBV18	-
CATGPIHSNQPQHF	TGTGCCACCGGGCCCATTCATAGCAATCAGCCCCAGCATTTT	TRBJ1-5	-	TRBV24-1	-
CASRQGAGNTIYF	TGTGCCAGCAGACAGGGGGCAGGAAACACCATATATTTT	TRBJ1-3	-	TRBV5-8	TRBD1
CASSMFGTEAFF	TGTGCCAGTAGTATGTTCGGGACTGAAGCTTTCTTT	TRBJ1-1	-	TRBV19	-
CASSVGTRETQYF	TGTGCCAGCAGCGTAGGAACACGCGAGACCCAGTACTTC	TRBJ2-5	-	TRBV9	-
CASSLDRASYNSPLHF	TGTGCCAGCAGCCTGGACAGGGCCTCCTATAATTCACCCCTCCACTTT	TRBJ1-6	few	TRBV6-6	TRBD1
CATTETGGSDEKLFF	TGTGCCACTACAGAAACAGGGGGCAGTGATGAAAAACTGTTTTTT	TRBJ1-4	-	TRBV6-5	TRBD1
CASSTFLRTGGTEAFF	TGTGCCAGTAGTACGTTTCTCCGGACAGGGGGCACTGAAGCTTTCTTT	TRBJ1-1	-	TRBV19	TRBD1
CASSAGPQQTQYF	TGTGCCAGCAGCGCCGGTCCCCAACAGACGCAGTATTTT	TRBJ2-3	-	TRBV7-2	-
CASSSSGGATQYF	TGTGCCAGCAGTTCTAGCGGGGGGGCCACGCAGTATTTT	TRBJ2-3	-	TRBV11-3	TRBD2
CATSDFGTGAETQYF	TGTGCCACCAGTGATTTCGGGACAGGGGCCGAGACCCAGTACTTC	TRBJ2-5	-	TRBV24-1	TRBD1
CASRKDSANSPLHF	TGTGCCAGCAGAAAGGACAGTGCGAATTCACCCCTCCACTTT	TRBJ1-6	-	TRBV2	-
CARSLVGQGACNEQFF	TGTGCCAGAAGCTTGGTAGGACAGGGGGCGTGCAATGAGCAGTTCTTC	TRBJ2-1	-	TRBV5-3	TRBD1
CSASQNYGYTF	TGCAGTGCTTCTCAGAACTATGGCTACACCTTC	TRBJ1-2	-	TRBV20-1	-
CSASQGSNEKLFF	TGCAGTGCTAGTCAGGGGTCTAATGAAAAACTGTTTTTT	TRBJ1-4	-	TRBV20-1	-
CASNLLSTDTQYF	TGTGCCAGCAATCTCCTTAGCACAGATACGCAGTATTTT	TRBJ2-3	-	TRBV12-3/TRBV12-4	-
CALRYGGNQPQHF	TGTGCCTTACGATACGGGGGCAATCAGCCCCAGCATTTT	TRBJ1-5	-	TRBV30	-
CASGAVNTEAFF	TGTGCCAGCGGGGCGGTGAACACTGAAGCTTTCTTT	TRBJ1-1	-	TRBV12-3/TRBV12-4	-
CASRTQRAGQGGYTF	TGTGCCAGCAGAACCCAGAGGGCGGGACAGGGCGGCTACACCTTC	TRBJ1-2	-	TRBV28	TRBD1
CAWDLRDTGELFF	TGTGCCTGGGATCTCAGGGACACCGGGGAGCTGTTTTTT	TRBJ2-2	-	TRBV30	-
CASSPMTGWTEAFF	TGTGCCAGCAGCCCAATGACAGGGTGGACTGAAGCTTTCTTT	TRBJ1-1	-	TRBV3-1/TRBV3-2	TRBD1
CASSKVLGRGLDYGYTF	TGTGCCAGCAGCAAAGTGTTGGGTAGGGGACTTGACTATGGCTACACCTTC	TRBJ1-2	once	TRBV7-9	-
CASSLVETGAPYEQYF	TGTGCCAGCAGCTTAGTTGAGACAGGGGCTCCCTACGAGCAGTACTTC	TRBJ2-7	-	TRBV7-9	TRBD1
CASSPLMGGETQYF	TGTGCCAGCTCACCACTCATGGGAGGGGAGACCCAGTACTTC	TRBJ2-5	-	TRBV18	TRBD2
CASSVAGRAYEQYF	TGTGCCAGCAGCGTAGCTGGCAGGGCCTACGAGCAGTACTTC	TRBJ2-7	-	TRBV9	-
CASRPAPAPEGGYTF	TGTGCCAGCAGGCCCGCCCCGGCCCCGGAGGGTGGCTACACCTTC	TRBJ1-2	-	TRBV6-5	-
CASSLSLTSVSNEQFF	TGTGCCAGCAGTTTATCGCTGACTAGCGTTAGCAATGAGCAGTTCTTC	TRBJ2-1	once	TRBV27	TRBD2
CASTQGAYYGYTF	TGTGCCAGTACACAGGGGGCATACTATGGCTACACCTTC	TRBJ1-2	once	TRBV6-5	TRBD1
CASLSTVGEKLFF	TGTGCCAGTCTAAGTACTGTCGGTGAAAAACTGTTTTTT	TRBJ1-4	-	TRBV18	-
CASTRRVGDSTSEQYF	TGTGCCAGTACTCGGCGGGTTGGGGACAGTACAAGCGAGCAGTACTTC	TRBJ2-7	-	TRBV19	TRBD1
CASSALPIETQYF	TGTGCCAGCAGCGCGCTTCCGATCGAGACCCAGTACTTC	TRBJ2-5	-	TRBV6-2/TRBV6-3	-
CATSAQTNYGYTF	TGTGCCACCAGTGCACAGACTAACTATGGCTACACCTTC	TRBJ1-2	-	TRBV24-1	-